The rows below give T cell receptor beta chains drawn from one sample of a study of cytomegalovirus exposure and HLA in healthy donors. Sequenced by immunoSEQ multiplex PCR; TCRdb stores in-frame clones only, minus some. The repertoire holds 120,000 to 150,000 clones, just under 85% seen once, with around 4.5% in the top ten. The sequenced material came from PBMCs. These receptors all come from a middle-aged man in good health and CMV-seropositive. Both conserved end residues are part of each CDR3. The D gene is left open where the match is weak. Part of the rows lack a size; the others show once, few, many or a class for expanded clones.

D	J	size	V	CDR3	DNA
TRBD2	TRBJ2-7	NA	TRBV11-2	CASSLATTSGAYEQYF	TGTGCCAGCAGTTTAGCAACGACTAGCGGGGCCTACGAGCAGTACTTC
TRBD1	TRBJ1-4	NA	TRBV9	CASSGTGNNEKLFF	TGTGCCAGCAGCGGGACAGGCAATAATGAAAAACTGTTTTTT
TRBD2	TRBJ2-3	NA	TRBV7-9	CASSLGISGRDTQYF	TGTGCCAGCAGCTTAGGCATTAGCGGGAGAGATACGCAGTATTTT
TRBD1	TRBJ1-2	NA	TRBV7-9	CASSFSGQNYGYTF	TGTGCCAGCAGCTTTTCGGGACAGAACTATGGCTACACCTTC
NA	TRBJ2-7	NA	TRBV5-1	CASSLETRVAYEQYF	TGCGCCAGCAGCTTGGAAACCAGGGTAGCCTACGAGCAGTACTTC
TRBD2	TRBJ2-5	NA	TRBV7-3	CASSLEVVAGGSPGTQYF	TGTGCCAGCAGCTTAGAGGTGGTGGCGGGGGGGTCCCCAGGGACCCAGTACTTC
NA	TRBJ1-6	once	TRBV13	CASSLQGIYNSPLHF	TGTGCCAGCAGCTTACAGGGGATCTATAATTCACCCCTCCACTTT
NA	TRBJ2-1	NA	TRBV4-1	CASSQDLMRQGLSSYNEQFF	TGCGCCAGCAGCCAAGATCTAATGCGGCAGGGCTTAAGCTCCTACAATGAGCAGTTCTTC
TRBD1	TRBJ2-5	NA	TRBV20-1	CSARGRETQYF	TGCAGTGCGAGGGGGCGAGAGACCCAGTACTTC
TRBD2	TRBJ2-1	NA	TRBV11-3	CASSTRTSGGNEQFF	TGTGCCAGCAGCACAAGGACTAGCGGGGGAAATGAGCAGTTCTTC
NA	TRBJ2-4	NA	TRBV2	CASGITYGMGGIQYF	TGTGCCAGCGGTATCACCTACGGGATGGGAGGCATTCAGTACTTC
NA	TRBJ1-2	NA	TRBV2	CARQDYGYTF	TGTGCCAGACAAGACTATGGCTACACCTTC
NA	TRBJ2-7	NA	TRBV19	CASSSDFSYEQYF	TGTGCCAGTAGTTCGGACTTCTCCTACGAGCAGTACTTC
TRBD2	TRBJ2-5	NA	TRBV5-1	CASSRLAGVEETQYF	TGCGCCAGCAGCCGATTAGCGGGAGTAGAAGAGACCCAGTACTTC
TRBD2	TRBJ2-7	NA	TRBV18	CASSVSGGVYEQYF	TGTGCCAGCTCAGTTAGCGGGGGAGTCTACGAGCAGTACTTC
NA	TRBJ2-4	NA	TRBV29-1	CSVAETDGNIQYF	TGCAGCGTTGCGGAGACCGACGGAAACATTCAGTACTTC
TRBD1	TRBJ1-1	few	TRBV7-9	CASSPPSGGNEAFF	TGTGCCAGCAGCCCTCCCTCAGGGGGCAATGAAGCTTTCTTT
NA	TRBJ1-5	NA	TRBV30	CASSGLSNQPQHF	TGTGCCTCCTCCGGACTCAGCAATCAGCCCCAGCATTTT
TRBD1	TRBJ1-1	NA	TRBV27	CASSPGTVFRNTEAFF	TGTGCCAGCAGCCCAGGGACAGTTTTTAGGAACACTGAAGCTTTCTTT
NA	TRBJ1-4	NA	TRBV5-1	CASSLGTATNEKLFF	TGCGCCAGCAGCTTGGGCACAGCAACTAATGAAAAACTGTTTTTT
NA	TRBJ2-7	NA	TRBV20-1	CSAGTSYEQYF	TGCAGTGCTGGTACTAGCTACGAGCAGTACTTC
NA	TRBJ2-3	NA	TRBV10-3	CAISEGRLKSDTQYF	TGTGCCATCAGTGAGGGGAGGCTCAAGTCAGATACGCAGTATTTT
NA	TRBJ2-1	NA	TRBV9	CASSVTGDSNPREQFF	TGTGCCAGCAGCGTAACCGGGGACTCAAACCCTCGGGAGCAGTTCTTC
NA	TRBJ1-3	NA	TRBV5-4	CASSADWSSGNTIYF	TGTGCCAGCAGCGCGGACTGGAGCTCTGGAAACACCATATATTTT
TRBD1	TRBJ1-5	NA	TRBV19	CASSILTGLGQPQHF	TGTGCCAGTAGTATTCTGACAGGGCTCGGGCAGCCCCAGCATTTT
NA	TRBJ2-3	NA	TRBV7-9	CASSLQGGIPDTQYF	TGTGCCAGCAGCTTACAGGGGGGCATTCCAGATACGCAGTATTTT
NA	TRBJ2-5	NA	TRBV7-9	CASSLPSAGQETQYF	TGTGCCAGCAGCTTACCTAGCGCGGGCCAGGAGACCCAGTACTTC
TRBD2	TRBJ2-7	NA	TRBV6-5	CASSYLAGDPYEQYF	TGTGCCAGCAGTTACCTAGCGGGAGACCCCTACGAGCAGTACTTC
TRBD1	TRBJ1-2	NA	TRBV30	CAWSRDRATNYGYTF	TGTGCCTGGAGTCGGGACAGGGCTACGAACTATGGCTACACCTTC
TRBD2	TRBJ2-4	NA	TRBV10-3	CAISEALAGALNKNIQYF	TGTGCCATCAGTGAGGCGCTAGCGGGGGCCCTTAACAAAAACATTCAGTACTTC
TRBD1	TRBJ2-3	NA	TRBV30	CATGQLTDTQYF	TGTGCCACGGGACAGCTCACAGATACGCAGTATTTT
TRBD2	TRBJ2-1	once	TRBV27	CASSLGETSGRVYNEQFF	TGTGCCAGCAGTTTAGGGGAAACTAGCGGGAGGGTCTACAATGAGCAGTTCTTC
TRBD1	TRBJ1-5	NA	TRBV2	CASSSGTGIPVGQPQHF	TGTGCCAGCAGCTCCGGGACAGGGATCCCGGTTGGGCAGCCCCAGCATTTT
NA	TRBJ2-3	NA	TRBV30	CAWKSGWPDTQYF	TGTGCCTGGAAATCGGGATGGCCAGATACGCAGTATTTT
NA	TRBJ1-1	NA	TRBV6-5	CASIKQGLNTEAFF	TGTGCCAGCATAAAACAGGGACTGAACACTGAAGCTTTCTTT
TRBD2	TRBJ2-5	NA	TRBV5-4	CASSLASGDQETQYF	TGTGCCAGCAGCTTGGCTAGCGGAGACCAAGAGACCCAGTACTTC
NA	TRBJ1-2	NA	TRBV10-3	CASGQIGYGYTF	TGTGCCTCAGGACAGATCGGCTATGGCTACACCTTC
NA	TRBJ2-2	NA	TRBV6-1	CASTPTRGAGELFF	TGTGCCAGCACTCCGACTAGGGGAGCCGGGGAGCTGTTTTTT
TRBD2	TRBJ2-7	NA	TRBV7-9	CASSLVTSGRAYEQYF	TGTGCCAGCAGCTTAGTTACTAGCGGGAGGGCCTACGAGCAGTACTTC
NA	TRBJ2-7	NA	TRBV6-1	CASSEGREYF	TGTGCCAGCAGTGAAGGACGGGAGTATTTC
NA	TRBJ1-3	NA	TRBV23-1	CASSQSNRAGNTIYF	TGCGCCAGCAGTCAATCTAACAGGGCTGGAAACACCATATATTTT
TRBD1	TRBJ1-1	NA	TRBV11-3	CASSSRGQGVFSPAFF	TGTGCCAGCAGCTCCCGTGGACAGGGGGTTTTTTCACCGGCTTTCTTT
NA	TRBJ2-7	once	TRBV7-2	CASSSGVRSSYEQYF	TGTGCCAGCAGCTCAGGGGTGAGGAGCTCCTACGAGCAGTACTTC
TRBD2	TRBJ2-3	NA	TRBV9	CASSPKAGRWTDTQYF	TGTGCCAGCAGCCCCAAAGCGGGAAGGTGGACAGATACGCAGTATTTT
TRBD2	TRBJ2-7	NA	TRBV10-3	CAISVGLGSIRSYEQYF	TGTGCCATCAGTGTGGGACTAGGCTCGATTCGTTCCTACGAGCAGTACTTC
NA	TRBJ2-7	NA	TRBV6-5	CASSWRGDYSYEQYF	TGTGCCAGCAGTTGGAGGGGGGACTACTCCTACGAGCAGTACTTC
NA	TRBJ2-7	NA	TRBV5-4	CASSLKTGSYEQYF	TGTGCCAGCAGCTTGAAGACGGGATCCTACGAGCAGTACTTC
NA	TRBJ2-2	NA	TRBV7-8	CASENQPGAGKEELFF	TGTGCCAGCGAAAACCAACCCGGGGCGGGGAAGGAAGAGCTGTTTTTT
NA	TRBJ2-3	once	TRBV30	CAWSVLGSTDTQYF	TGTGCCTGGAGTGTATTGGGCAGTACAGATACGCAGTATTTT